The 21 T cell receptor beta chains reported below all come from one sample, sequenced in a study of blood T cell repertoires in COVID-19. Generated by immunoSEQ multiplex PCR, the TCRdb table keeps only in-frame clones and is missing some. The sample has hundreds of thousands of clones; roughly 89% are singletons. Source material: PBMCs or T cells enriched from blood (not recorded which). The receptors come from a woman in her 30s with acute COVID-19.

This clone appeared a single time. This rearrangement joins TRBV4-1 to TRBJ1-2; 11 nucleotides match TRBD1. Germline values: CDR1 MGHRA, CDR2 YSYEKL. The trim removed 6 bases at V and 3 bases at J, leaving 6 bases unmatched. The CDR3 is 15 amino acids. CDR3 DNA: TGCGCCAGCAGTCCGGGACAGGGGGGGGACTATGGCTACACCTTC. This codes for CASSPGQGGDYGYTF.

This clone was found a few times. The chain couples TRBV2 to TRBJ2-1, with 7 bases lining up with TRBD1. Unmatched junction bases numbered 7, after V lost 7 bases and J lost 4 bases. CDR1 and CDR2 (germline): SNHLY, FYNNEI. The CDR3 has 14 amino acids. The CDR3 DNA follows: TGTGCCAGCACTGGGGGACAGTTATACAATGAGCAGTTCTTC. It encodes CASTGGQLYNEQFF.

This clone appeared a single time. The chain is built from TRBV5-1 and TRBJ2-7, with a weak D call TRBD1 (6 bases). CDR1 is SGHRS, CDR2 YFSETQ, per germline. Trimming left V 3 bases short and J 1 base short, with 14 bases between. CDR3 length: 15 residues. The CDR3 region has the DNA TGCGCCAGCAGCTCGGGCCTCGGACAGTCCTACGAGCAGTACTTC. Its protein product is CASSSGLGQSYEQYF.

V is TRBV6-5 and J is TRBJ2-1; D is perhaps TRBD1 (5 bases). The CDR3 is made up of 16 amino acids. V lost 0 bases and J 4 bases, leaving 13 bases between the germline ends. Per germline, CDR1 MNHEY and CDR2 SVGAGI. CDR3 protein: CASSYSGAGSYNEQFF. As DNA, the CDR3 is TGTGCCAGCAGTTACTCTGGGGCAGGGTCATACAATGAGCAGTTCTTC.

The CDR3, as DNA: TGTGCCAGCAGCCCGACTAGAACGGAGCAGTACTTC. Protein sequence: CASSPTRTEQYF. This rearrangement joins TRBV12-3 or TRBV12-4 to TRBJ2-7; D is perhaps TRBD2 (6 bases). The CDR3 is 12 amino acids. The V end was cut by 6 bases, the J end by 7 bases, with 13 bases between.

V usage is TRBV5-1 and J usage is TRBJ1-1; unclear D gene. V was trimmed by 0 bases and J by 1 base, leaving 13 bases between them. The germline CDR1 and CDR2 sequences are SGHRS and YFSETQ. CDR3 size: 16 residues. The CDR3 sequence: CASSLGFEGENTEAFF. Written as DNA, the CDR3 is TGCGCCAGCAGCTTGGGATTCGAGGGTGAGAACACTGAAGCTTTCTTT.

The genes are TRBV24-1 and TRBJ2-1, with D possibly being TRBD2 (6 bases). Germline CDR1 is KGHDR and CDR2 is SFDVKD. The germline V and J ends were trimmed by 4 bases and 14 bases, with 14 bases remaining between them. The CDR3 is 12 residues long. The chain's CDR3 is CATSDSTGRKFF. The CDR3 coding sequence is TGTGCCACCAGTGACTCCACCGGGAGAAAGTTCTTC.

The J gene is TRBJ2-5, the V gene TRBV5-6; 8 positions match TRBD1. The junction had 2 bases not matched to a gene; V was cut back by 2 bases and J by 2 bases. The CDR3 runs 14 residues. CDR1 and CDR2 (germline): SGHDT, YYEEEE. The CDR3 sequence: CASSFRDRQETQYF. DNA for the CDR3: TGTGCCAGCAGCTTTCGGGACAGGCAAGAGACCCAGTACTTC.

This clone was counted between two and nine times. The CDR3: CATRDREDTEAFF. In DNA form, the CDR3 reads TGCGCCACCCGGGACAGGGAGGACACTGAAGCTTTCTTT. The chain employs TRBV5-1 and TRBJ1-1; 9 bases fit TRBD1. Germline values: CDR1 SGHRS, CDR2 YFSETQ. This CDR3 has 13 amino acids. Trimming removed 9 bases from V and 3 bases from J; junction bases left unmatched: 6. Full variable domain (outside the CDR3, taken from reference TRBV5-1 and TRBJ1-1): KAGVTQTPRYLIKTRGQQVTLSCSPISGHRSVSWYQQTPGQGLQFLFEYFSETQRNKGNFPGRFSGRQFSNSRSEMNVSTLELGDSALYLCATRDREDTEAFFGQGTRLTVV.

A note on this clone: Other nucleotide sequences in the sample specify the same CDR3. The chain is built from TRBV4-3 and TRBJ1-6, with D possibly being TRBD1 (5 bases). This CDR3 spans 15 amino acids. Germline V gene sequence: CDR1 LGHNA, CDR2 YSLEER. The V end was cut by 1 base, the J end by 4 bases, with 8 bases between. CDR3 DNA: TGCGCCAGCAGCCAAGGACAGACGTATAATTCACCCCTCCACTTT. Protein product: CASSQGQTYNSPLHF.

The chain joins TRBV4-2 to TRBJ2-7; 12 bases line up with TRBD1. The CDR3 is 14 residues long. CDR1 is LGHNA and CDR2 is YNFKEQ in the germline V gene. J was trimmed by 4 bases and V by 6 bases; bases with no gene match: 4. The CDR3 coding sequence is TGTGCCAGCAGTCAGGGACAGGGGGCTTACGAGCAGTACTTC. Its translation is CASSQGQGAYEQYF.

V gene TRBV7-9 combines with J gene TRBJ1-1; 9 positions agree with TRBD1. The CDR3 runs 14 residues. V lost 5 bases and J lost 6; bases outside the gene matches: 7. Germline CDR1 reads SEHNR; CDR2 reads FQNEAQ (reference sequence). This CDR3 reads CASSQMTGGSEAFF. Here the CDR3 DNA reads TGTGCCAGCAGCCAGATGACAGGGGGTTCTGAAGCTTTCTTT.

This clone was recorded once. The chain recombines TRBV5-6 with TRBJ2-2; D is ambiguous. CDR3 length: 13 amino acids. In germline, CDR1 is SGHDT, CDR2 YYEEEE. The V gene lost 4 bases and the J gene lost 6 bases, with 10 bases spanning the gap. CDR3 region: CASSGSWSGELFF. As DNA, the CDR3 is TGTGCCAGCAGCGGCTCATGGTCCGGGGAGCTGTTTTTT.

CDR3 nucleotide sequence: TGTGCCAGCAGCTTGGGGACTAGCCAGGTCGATACGCAGTATTTT. It translates to CASSLGTSQVDTQYF. The chain is built from TRBV11-2 and TRBJ2-3; TRBD2 matches 9 bases. There are 15 residues in the CDR3. Losses at the gene ends were 3 bases for V and 6 bases for J; bases not matched to a gene: 7. Germline V gene lookup returns CDR1 SGHAT and CDR2 FQNNGV.

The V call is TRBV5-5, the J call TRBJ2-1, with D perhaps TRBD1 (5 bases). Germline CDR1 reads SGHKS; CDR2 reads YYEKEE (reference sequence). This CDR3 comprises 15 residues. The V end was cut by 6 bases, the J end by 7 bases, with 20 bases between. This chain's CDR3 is CASNPKWQGFNEQFF. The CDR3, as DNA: TGTGCCAGCAACCCTAAGTGGCAGGGATTTAATGAGCAGTTCTTC.

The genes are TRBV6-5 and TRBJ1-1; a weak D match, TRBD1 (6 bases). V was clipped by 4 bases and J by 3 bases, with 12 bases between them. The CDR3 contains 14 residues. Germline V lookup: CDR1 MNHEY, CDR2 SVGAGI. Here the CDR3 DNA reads TGTGCCAGCAGTTCCCGACAGGACTACACTGAAGCTTTCTTT. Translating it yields CASSSRQDYTEAFF.

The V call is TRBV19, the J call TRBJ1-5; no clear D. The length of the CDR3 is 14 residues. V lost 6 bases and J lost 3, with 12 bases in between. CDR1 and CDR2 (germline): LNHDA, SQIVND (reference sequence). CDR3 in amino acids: CASSPVFYNQPQHF. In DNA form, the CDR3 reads TGTGCCAGTAGCCCCGTATTCTACAATCAGCCCCAGCATTTT.

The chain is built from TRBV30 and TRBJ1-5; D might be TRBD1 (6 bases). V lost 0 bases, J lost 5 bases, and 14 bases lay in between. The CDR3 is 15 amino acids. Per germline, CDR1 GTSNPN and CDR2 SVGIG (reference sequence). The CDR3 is CAWSVTRGDDQPQHF. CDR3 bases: TGTGCCTGGAGTGTAACCAGGGGAGACGATCAGCCCCAGCATTTT.

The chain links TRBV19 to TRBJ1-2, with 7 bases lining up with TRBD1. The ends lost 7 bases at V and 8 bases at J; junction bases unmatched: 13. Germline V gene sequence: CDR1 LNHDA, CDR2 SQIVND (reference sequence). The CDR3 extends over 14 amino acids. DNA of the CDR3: TGTGCCAGTACCGTATACGAGGGGGCCGGCGGCTACACCTTC. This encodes CASTVYEGAGGYTF.

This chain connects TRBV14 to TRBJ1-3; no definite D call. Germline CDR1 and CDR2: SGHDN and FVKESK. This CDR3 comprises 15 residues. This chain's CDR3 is CADKPLQSVSNTIYF. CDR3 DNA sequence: TGTGCAGACAAGCCCCTCCAGTCAGTATCGAACACCATATATTTT.

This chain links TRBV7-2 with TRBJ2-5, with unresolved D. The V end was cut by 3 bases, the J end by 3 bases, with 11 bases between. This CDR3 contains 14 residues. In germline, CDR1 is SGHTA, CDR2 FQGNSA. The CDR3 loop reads CASSFAYSKETQYF. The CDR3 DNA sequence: TGTGCCAGCAGCTTTGCTTACAGTAAAGAGACCCAGTACTTC. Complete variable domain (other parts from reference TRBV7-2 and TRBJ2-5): GAGVSQSPSNKVTEKGKDVELRCDPISGHTALYWYRQSLGQGLEFLIYFQGNSAPDKSGLPSDRFSAERTGGSVSTLTIQRTQQEDSAVYLCASSFAYSKETQYFGPGTRLLVL.